The 9 T cell receptor beta chains reported below all come from one sample, sequenced in a study of control samples from healthy donors and cancer patients. Repertoires were generated with immunoSEQ multiplex PCR, while TCRdb's copy carries only in-frame clones and drops some. The profile shows about 100,000 clones, around 81% of them singletons. Input material: blood. The receptors originated from a young man in good health.

This CDR3 reads CASSVQGGYGYTF. For the CDR3, the DNA is TGTGCCAGCAGCGTTCAGGGAGGCTATGGCTACACCTTC. V gene TRBV9 combines with J gene TRBJ1-2, with D possibly matching TRBD1 (5 bases). With 2 bases removed from V and 4 bases from J, the gap between germline ends came to 9 bases. The germline V gene has CDR1 SGDLS and CDR2 YYNGEE. CDR3 length: 13 residues. Looking up the rest from reference TRBV9 and TRBJ1-2 gives the full variable domain: DSGVTQTPKHLITATGQRVTLRCSPRSGDLSVYWYQQSLDQGLQFLIQYYNGEERAKGNILERFSAQQFPDLHSELNLSSLELGDSALYFCASSVQGGYGYTFGSGTRLTVV.

The rearrangement joins TRBV30 to TRBJ1-6, with D possibly TRBD1 on 6 matching bases. The V end lost 4 bases, the J end lost 5 bases, and 6 bases lay between the germline ends. The CDR3 is made up of 12 amino acids. From germline, CDR1 is GTSNPN and CDR2 SVGIG (reference sequence). The CDR3: CAWKGDNSPLHF. The CDR3 DNA follows: TGTGCCTGGAAGGGGGATAATTCACCCCTCCACTTT.

The chain joins TRBV11-2 to TRBJ2-6, with D perhaps TRBD1 (5 bases). This CDR3 is 14 amino acids long. The germline V and J ends were trimmed by 2 bases and 6 bases, with 8 bases remaining between them. CDR1 is SGHAT and CDR2 is FQNNGV in the germline V gene. The CDR3 region is CASSLTGPANVLTF. CDR3 DNA: TGTGCCAGCAGCTTAACAGGCCCGGCCAACGTCCTGACTTTC.

The V gene is TRBV3-1 (or the pseudogene TRBV3-2), the J gene TRBJ2-3; D possibly corresponds to TRBD2 (5 bases). The V end lost 1 base, the J end lost 4 bases, and 12 bases lay between the germline ends. This CDR3 has 15 amino acids. Germline values: CDR1 LGHDT, CDR2 YNNKEL (reference sequence). The CDR3 here is CASSQVGLRADTQYF. The DNA for the CDR3 is TGTGCCAGCAGCCAAGTCGGCCTGAGGGCAGATACGCAGTATTTT.

This clone occurred once. This sequence joins TRBV23-1 and TRBJ1-1, with 9 positions matching TRBD1. TRBV23-1 is designated an ORF whose function remains uncertain. This CDR3 is 18 amino acids long. Trimming took 4 bases from V and 1 from J; bases not matched to a gene: 13. CDR3 region: CASSRSDEPGQGNTEAFF. CDR3 DNA: TGCGCCAGCAGTCGGTCGGATGAACCGGGACAGGGGAACACTGAAGCTTTCTTT.

This rearrangement joins TRBV7-8 to TRBJ1-1; D gene ambiguous. The CDR3 consists of 13 residues. Trimming pared 5 bases from V and 1 base from J, leaving 8 bases between. CDR1 and CDR2 (germline): SGHVS, FQNEAQ. The DNA for the CDR3 is TGTGCCAGCAGCGCCCACAGGAACACTGAAGCTTTCTTT. Translation gives CASSAHRNTEAFF.

The J gene is TRBJ1-1, the V gene TRBV6-6; D uncertain. CDR3 length: 13 residues. Germline CDR1 reads MNHNY; CDR2 reads SVGAGI (reference sequence). Trimming took 8 bases from V and 2 from J, leaving 12 bases between them. The CDR3 nucleotides read TGTGCCAGCTCGGCCGCGTCCAACACTGAAGCTTTCTTT. Protein: CASSAASNTEAFF.

In its sample, this clone was seen a few times. The chain links TRBV6-5 to TRBJ1-6; D is possibly TRBD1 (5 bases). The CDR3 runs 13 residues. The V gene's germline CDR1 is MNHEY and CDR2 SVGAGI. The V gene lost 7 bases and the J gene lost 7 bases, with 11 bases spanning the gap. The CDR3 sequence: CASNDDRNSPLHF. CDR3 sequence (DNA): TGTGCCAGCAACGATGACAGAAATTCACCCCTCCACTTT.

V gene TRBV11-2 combines with J gene TRBJ1-1; 7 bases map to TRBD1. J gave up 4 bases and V 5 bases, and 4 bases lay outside the gene matches. The CDR3 contains 13 residues. Germline V gene lookup returns CDR1 SGHAT and CDR2 FQNNGV. The CDR3 protein is CASSTDRATEAFF. The DNA of the CDR3 is TGTGCCAGCAGCACCGACAGGGCCACTGAAGCTTTCTTT.